This is a list of T cell receptor beta chains from one sample in a study of CD39 and CD103 CD8 tumor-infiltrating T cells. The table came from immunoSEQ multiplex PCR; TCRdb's copy has only in-frame clones and leaves some out. The repertoire has some 16,000 clones, 75% to 95% of them found once; the top ten carry more than 3.5%. Material for sequencing was CD8+ T cells sorted from blood. The receptors come from a human donor with head and neck squamous cell carcinoma. Each CDR3 is given with its conserved first and last residue. The D gene is left open where the match is weak. Clone sizes are given selectively: once, few, many, or a class where the clone is expanded.

-	TRBJ1-5	-	TRBV9	CASSVGDLSNQPQHF	TGTGCCAGCAGCGTAGGGGATCTTAGCAATCAGCCCCAGCATTTT
-	TRBJ1-2	-	TRBV7-9	CASSLDGDGTNYGYTF	TGTGCCAGCAGCTTAGATGGCGACGGAACTAACTATGGCTACACCTTC
-	TRBJ1-2	TRBD1	TRBV30	CAWGQDAYGYTF	TGTGCCTGGGGACAGGACGCCTATGGCTACACCTTC
-	TRBJ2-5	-	TRBV4-1	CASSQVGQGLETQYF	TGCGCCAGCAGCCAAGTAGGTCAGGGGTTGGAGACCCAGTACTTC
-	TRBJ2-4	-	TRBV7-9	CASSIRGKNIQYF	TGTGCCAGCAGCATCCGGGGAAAAAACATTCAGTACTTC
once	TRBJ2-1	-	TRBV5-5	CASSLGSNEQFF	TGTGCCAGCAGCCTGGGGAGCAATGAGCAGTTCTTC
-	TRBJ2-3	-	TRBV9	CASSRGGSSTDTQYF	TGTGCCAGCAGCCGCGGGGGCTCTAGCACAGATACGCAGTATTTT
-	TRBJ2-7	TRBD2	TRBV7-6	CASSLQGLGEQYF	TGTGCCAGCAGCTTACAAGGACTAGGCGAGCAGTACTTC
few	TRBJ1-1	-	TRBV30	CAWREVGYTEAFF	TGTGCCTGGAGGGAGGTTGGGTACACTGAAGCTTTCTTT
once	TRBJ2-7	-	TRBV28	CASSSRGLNSYEQYF	TGTGCCAGCAGTTCGCGGGGCCTTAACTCCTACGAGCAGTACTTC
once	TRBJ2-1	-	TRBV7-3	CASSLTAGRHNEQFF	TGTGCCAGCAGCTTAACGGCGGGGCGACACAATGAGCAGTTCTTC
-	TRBJ2-3	TRBD2	TRBV6-1	CASGVGSGGADTQYF	TGTGCCAGCGGAGTAGGGAGCGGGGGGGCAGATACGCAGTATTTT
-	TRBJ1-2	TRBD1	TRBV4-1	CASSQVRTGGYGYTF	TGCGCCAGCAGCCAAGTTAGGACAGGGGGATATGGCTACACCTTC
once	TRBJ1-5	-	TRBV27	CASSLSGIDQPQHF	TGTGCCAGCAGTTTATCAGGGATAGATCAGCCCCAGCATTTT
-	TRBJ1-2	TRBD1	TRBV7-9	CASSEELTGGIRGYTF	TGTGCCAGCAGCGAAGAGTTGACAGGGGGCATAAGGGGCTACACCTTC
-	TRBJ2-3	TRBD2	TRBV7-6	CASSSSSGGGFKDTQYF	TGTGCCAGCAGCTCCTCTAGCGGGGGGGGTTTTAAAGATACGCAGTATTTT
-	TRBJ1-5	-	TRBV4-1	CASSQDDWNQPQHF	TGCGCCAGCAGCCAGGACGACTGGAATCAGCCCCAGCATTTT
-	TRBJ2-3	-	TRBV9	CASSVAPQGSTDTQYF	TGTGCCAGCAGCGTAGCTCCACAGGGAAGCACAGATACGCAGTATTTT
-	TRBJ1-1	-	TRBV29-1	CSGDSMNTEAFF	TGCAGCGGAGACAGCATGAACACTGAAGCTTTCTTT
-	TRBJ2-3	TRBD2	TRBV27	CASSLGLAGYTDTQYF	TGTGCCAGCAGTTTAGGACTAGCGGGGTACACAGATACGCAGTATTTT
-	TRBJ2-7	TRBD2	TRBV10-3	CAISEPTGTNYEQYF	TGTGCCATCAGTGAGCCGACCGGGACTAACTACGAGCAGTACTTC
-	TRBJ1-1	-	TRBV13	CASSPTTRPNTPQNTEAFF	TGTGCCAGCAGTCCTACGACGCGACCTAATACACCCCAGAACACTGAAGCTTTCTTT
-	TRBJ1-1	TRBD1	TRBV30	CAWSGGQGNTEAFF	TGTGCCTGGAGTGGAGGACAGGGGAACACTGAAGCTTTCTTT
-	TRBJ1-2	-	TRBV2	CATLMDSDGYTF	TGTGCCACCCTGATGGACAGTGATGGCTACACCTTC
-	TRBJ2-2	-	TRBV19	CATEVGVSGELFF	TGTGCCACCGAGGTGGGAGTCTCCGGGGAGCTGTTTTTT
-	TRBJ2-7	TRBD1	TRBV7-9	CASSRQPGQGGYEQYF	TGTGCCAGCAGCCGTCAACCGGGACAGGGGGGATACGAGCAGTACTTC
-	TRBJ1-1	-	TRBV19	CASSIYGKNTEAFF	TGTGCCAGTAGTATCTACGGAAAGAACACTGAAGCTTTCTTT
-	TRBJ1-3	TRBD1	TRBV11-2	CASSPTTGVGNTIYF	TGTGCCAGCAGCCCGACCACAGGGGTCGGAAACACCATATATTTT
-	TRBJ2-2	TRBD2	TRBV2	CASSEGGTGELFF	TGTGCCAGCAGTGAGGGGGGGACCGGGGAGCTGTTTTTT
-	TRBJ2-7	-	TRBV27	CASSFRGNYEQYF	TGTGCCAGCAGTTTCAGGGGAAACTACGAGCAGTACTTC
-	TRBJ2-3	-	TRBV13	CASSFRGSTDTQYF	TGTGCCAGCAGCTTCCGGGGGAGCACAGATACGCAGTATTTT
once	TRBJ2-4	-	TRBV9	CASSVAWVRGSSKNIQYF	TGTGCCAGCAGCGTAGCGTGGGTACGAGGGTCCTCCAAAAACATTCAGTACTTC
-	TRBJ2-7	TRBD2	TRBV4-1	CASSQGPNGGYYEQYF	TGCGCCAGCAGCCAAGGCCCGAACGGGGGGTACTACGAGCAGTACTTC
-	TRBJ2-7	-	TRBV14	CASSQRIAEQGAHEQYF	TGTGCCAGCAGCCAACGAATAGCCGAACAGGGAGCTCACGAGCAGTACTTC
-	TRBJ1-5	TRBD1	TRBV19	CASSIVSGGSNQPQHF	TGTGCCAGTAGTATAGTTTCAGGGGGTAGCAATCAGCCCCAGCATTTT
-	TRBJ1-5	-	TRBV10-2	CASNREAPNQPQHF	TGCGCCAGCAACCGCGAGGCTCCCAATCAGCCCCAGCATTTT
-	TRBJ2-7	-	TRBV7-9	CASSEGLEAYEQYF	TGTGCCAGCAGCGAGGGGCTGGAAGCCTACGAGCAGTACTTC
-	TRBJ2-1	-	TRBV5-1	CASSLARDSYNEQFF	TGCGCCAGCAGCTTGGCCCGGGACTCCTACAATGAGCAGTTCTTC
-	TRBJ2-1	TRBD1	TRBV11-2	CASSLLGRGRNEQFF	TGTGCCAGCAGCTTATTGGGCAGGGGGCGAAATGAGCAGTTCTTC
-	TRBJ1-6	TRBD1	TRBV4-2	CASSLGGQGGSPLHF	TGTGCCAGCAGCCTTGGGGGACAGGGGGGATCACCCCTCCACTTT
-	TRBJ1-4	-	TRBV27	CASSPGVAGTHGFEELFF	TGTGCCAGCTCCCCAGGAGTGGCAGGTACCCACGGTTTTGAGGAACTGTTTTTT
-	TRBJ2-5	TRBD2	TRBV6-5	CASSYSGGGTTQYF	TGTGCCAGCAGTTACTCAGGCGGGGGGACGACCCAGTACTTC
-	TRBJ2-7	TRBD1	TRBV7-9	CASSSRQGGFEQYF	TGTGCCAGCAGCTCGAGACAGGGTGGTTTCGAGCAGTACTTC
-	TRBJ1-2	TRBD1	TRBV10-3	CAISPGQGPGGYTF	TGTGCCATCAGTCCCGGACAGGGGCCGGGTGGCTACACCTTC
-	TRBJ2-1	-	TRBV5-5	CASSLLYNEQFF	TGTGCCAGCAGCTTGCTTTACAATGAGCAGTTCTTC
-	TRBJ2-7	-	TRBV13	CASSLYSGYEQYF	TGTGCCAGCAGCCTTTACAGTGGCTACGAGCAGTACTTC
-	TRBJ2-7	TRBD2	TRBV5-1	CASTSGYSYEQYF	TGCGCCAGTACTAGCGGGTACTCCTACGAGCAGTACTTC
few	TRBJ1-1	-	TRBV19	CASSVGQATEAFF	TGTGCCAGTAGTGTGGGTCAAGCCACTGAAGCTTTCTTT
-	TRBJ1-1	-	TRBV6-6	CASSPPGQMNTEAFF	TGTGCCAGCAGTCCGCCTGGACAAATGAACACTGAAGCTTTCTTT
-	TRBJ1-1	-	TRBV15	CATSRDRGLGTEAFF	TGTGCCACCAGCAGAGATAGGGGACTGGGGACTGAAGCTTTCTTT
once	TRBJ2-3	-	TRBV2	CASIDGTAATDTQYF	TGTGCCAGCATTGACGGGACCGCGGCCACAGATACGCAGTATTTT
-	TRBJ1-2	-	TRBV5-1	CASSLGAVNYGYTF	TGCGCCAGCAGCTTGGGGGCAGTTAACTATGGCTACACCTTC
-	TRBJ2-3	-	TRBV4-1	CASSQSRPDTQYF	TGCGCCAGCAGCCAATCCCGTCCAGATACGCAGTATTTT
-	TRBJ2-2	-	TRBV28	CASRTLNTGELFF	TGTGCCAGCAGGACCCTTAACACCGGGGAGCTGTTTTTT
-	TRBJ1-6	-	TRBV28	CASRGSGNSPLHF	TGTGCCAGCAGGGGGTCAGGGAATTCACCCCTCCACTTT
-	TRBJ2-6	TRBD2	TRBV5-6	CASSAGEGANVLTF	TGTGCCAGCAGCGCGGGAGAAGGGGCCAACGTCCTGACTTTC
-	TRBJ2-2	-	TRBV7-6	CASTSLMNTGELFF	TGTGCCAGCACCTCATTGATGAACACCGGGGAGCTGTTTTTT
-	TRBJ1-1	TRBD1	TRBV6-1	CASIRGPNTEAFF	TGTGCCAGCATCAGGGGGCCGAACACTGAAGCTTTCTTT
-	TRBJ1-1	-	TRBV2	CASSLYTTTNTEAFF	TGTGCCAGCAGTCTATACACCACCACGAACACTGAAGCTTTCTTT